This is a list of T cell receptor beta chains from one sample in a study of blood T cell repertoires in COVID-19. Clones were sequenced by immunoSEQ multiplex PCR, and TCRdb holds only the in-frame ones, with some missing. The sample has some 370,000 clones; around 89% are singletons. Sequencing input: peripheral blood. Receptors were obtained from a man aged 18 to 29 with active or convalescent COVID-19. CDR3s include the opening cysteine and the closing phenylalanine or tryptophan. The D gene is left open where the match is weak. The size field is filled for only some rows; it gives once, few, many or a size class.

NA | NA | TRBJ2-5 | 16 | TRBV11-2 | TGTGCCAGCAGCTTAGCCTTGACCCTTACGAGGGAGACCCAGTACTTC | CASSLALTLTRETQYF
TRBD2 | NA | TRBJ2-3 | 15 | TRBV4-1 | TGCGCCAGCAGCCCCACTAGCGGTATCACAGATACGCAGTATTTT | CASSPTSGITDTQYF
TRBD2 | NA | TRBJ2-7 | 14 | TRBV4-2 | TGTGCCAGCAGCCAAGATCTGCTAGCGGGAGAGCAGTACTTC | CASSQDLLAGEQYF
TRBD1 | NA | TRBJ2-7 | 15 | TRBV27 | TGTGCCAGTCGAACTCCGGGACAGGGTAGGCACGAGCAGTACTTC | CASRTPGQGRHEQYF
TRBD2 | NA | TRBJ2-7 | 15 | TRBV28 | TGTGCCAGCAGTCGACGAACCGGGACTAGCGGCGAGCAGTACTTC | CASSRRTGTSGEQYF
NA | NA | TRBJ2-3 | 12 | TRBV28 | TGTGCCAGCAGTCTACTATCAGATACGCAGTATTTT | CASSLLSDTQYF
TRBD1 | many | TRBJ2-7 | 13 | TRBV6-6 | TGTGCCAGCAGTTCGACAGGGGGGAGCGAGCAGTACTTC | CASSSTGGSEQYF
NA | NA | TRBJ1-1 | 16 | TRBV18 | TGTGCCAGCTCACAGGACAGTGGGATCATGAACACTGAAGCTTTCTTT | CASSQDSGIMNTEAFF
TRBD1 | few | TRBJ2-2 | 16 | TRBV2 | TGTGCCAGCAGTTATCGACAGGGTTCGTCATCCGGGGAGCTGTTTTTT | CASSYRQGSSSGELFF
TRBD2 | once | TRBJ2-3 | 16 | TRBV4-3 | TGCGCCAGCAGCCAAGATTCCGCGGGAGGCACAGATACGCAGTATTTT | CASSQDSAGGTDTQYF
NA | NA | TRBJ1-2 | 12 | TRBV5-1 | TGCGCCAGCAGCGCGACAGGCAATGGCTACACCTTC | CASSATGNGYTF
TRBD1 | NA | TRBJ2-2 | 14 | TRBV6-5 | TGTGCCAGCAGGAACAGGGGGACGGCCGGGGAGCTGTTTTTT | CASRNRGTAGELFF
NA | NA | TRBJ2-1 | 16 | TRBV3-1/TRBV3-2 | TGTGCCAGCAGCCAAAGCAGGGGGGACTCCTACAATGAGCAGTTCTTC | CASSQSRGDSYNEQFF
NA | NA | TRBJ1-1 | 13 | TRBV9 | TGTGCCAGCAGCCGGGGGGCGAACACTGAAGCTTTCTTT | CASSRGANTEAFF
NA | NA | TRBJ1-2 | 15 | TRBV5-1 | TGCGCCAGCAGCTTGGCTCCAGGGAACAACTATGGCTACACCTTC | CASSLAPGNNYGYTF
TRBD2 | NA | TRBJ2-2 | 14 | TRBV2 | TGTGCCAGCAGTGTAGTGGGGGGGGCCGGGGAGCTGTTTTTT | CASSVVGGAGELFF
TRBD1 | NA | TRBJ2-7 | 15 | TRBV14 | TGTGCCAGCAGAAGGGACAGGGACCCTTCCTACGAGCAGTACTTC | CASRRDRDPSYEQYF
TRBD1 | NA | TRBJ1-3 | 17 | TRBV19 | TGTGCCAGCCAGTTTTATACAGGGGGCCACTCTGGAAACACCATATATTTT | CASQFYTGGHSGNTIYF
TRBD1 | NA | TRBJ1-5 | 15 | TRBV7-2 | TGTGCCAGCAGCTTAGGGGGCCCGGGGGACAGTGTCTGGCATTTT | CASSLGGPGDSVWHF
TRBD2 | once | TRBJ2-5 | 14 | TRBV28 | TGTGCCAGCAGCCTTAGCGGGGGAACGGAGACCCAGTACTTC | CASSLSGGTETQYF
TRBD1 | NA | TRBJ1-6 | 17 | TRBV5-8 | TGTGCCAGCAGCCAGAGAGTCGGGACAGGGTATAATTCACCCCTCCACTTT | CASSQRVGTGYNSPLHF